This T cell receptor (beta chain) emerged from a study of OX40 agonist ivuxolimab in advanced cancers. Profiled with immunoSEQ multiplex PCR; TCRdb holds only in-frame clones, not every one. The sample includes around 50,000 clones, 80% to 90% seen only once; the top ten take about 1.8%. The ends were cut back, 5 bases at V and 4 bases at J, with 16 bases in the middle. CDR1 is MNHEY, CDR2 SMNVEV, per germline (reference sequence). The CDR3 has 15 amino acids. The source material was CD4+ or CD8+ T cells sorted from blood, sampled in a trial of the OX40 agonist ivuxolimab. V and J are TRBV27 and TRBJ2-3; a possible D gene is TRBD1 (8 bases). The source of this sequence is an adult with an advanced solid tumor such as melanoma, head and neck, liver or kidney cancer. CDR3 sequence reads: CASSRSQGGSDTQYF. The CDR3 region has the DNA TGTGCCAGCAGTCGATCACAGGGGGGGTCAGATACGCAGTATTTT.